Shown below are 22 T cell receptor beta chains from a single sample sequenced in a study of control samples from healthy donors and cancer patients. TCRdb keeps only in-frame clones here, not all; method: immunoSEQ multiplex PCR. The table shows 130,000 or so clones, with roughly 92% occurring only once. Sequencing used blood. Every receptor here comes from a man younger than 35 in good health.

V usage is TRBV24-1 and J usage is TRBJ2-1; TRBD1 aligns across 8 bases. The germline CDR1 and CDR2 sequences are KGHDR and SFDVKD. This CDR3 has 16 residues. Trimming removed 10 bases from V and 5 bases from J; junction bases left unmatched: 15. The CDR3 DNA follows: TGTGCCACTCAGGACAGGGCGGAAACCCTTAACAATGAGCAGTTCTTC. Amino acid sequence: CATQDRAETLNNEQFF.

This clone has a handful of counts. V gene TRBV27 combines with J gene TRBJ1-5, with D possibly matching TRBD1 (5 bases). The germline V gene encodes CDR1 MNHEY and CDR2 SMNVEV (reference sequence). V dropped 3 bases and J dropped 6 bases, with 15 bases sitting between them. The CDR3 is made up of 15 amino acids. Here the CDR3 DNA reads TGTGCCAGCAGTTTTCGGGACGGAAGATCTCAGCCCCAGCATTTT. Translation gives CASSFRDGRSQPQHF.

The gene calls are TRBV20-1 and TRBJ2-7; tentatively, D is TRBD1 (5 bases). The length of the CDR3 is 16 residues. Trimming removed 3 bases at V and 0 bases at J, with 18 bases between. In germline, CDR1 is DFQATT, CDR2 SNEGSKA (reference sequence). CDR3 DNA sequence: TGCAGTGCTAGTGGGGCAGCCCTAAGGAGCTCCTACGAGCAGTACTTC. Translating gives CSASGAALRSSYEQYF.

The chain recombines TRBV12-3 or TRBV12-4 with TRBJ1-1, with D unclear. The CDR3 length is 12 residues. V was cut by 3 bases and J by 3 bases, with 5 bases left in between. CDR3 sequence (DNA): TGTGCCAGCAGTTTCGGGGACACTGAAGCTTTCTTT. This encodes CASSFGDTEAFF.

This rearrangement joins TRBV2 to TRBJ1-1, with 9 bases that match TRBD1. The CDR3 is 13 amino acids. The J segment lost 2 bases and the V segment lost 7 bases, leaving 2 bases of the junction unmatched. Looked up from germline, CDR1 is SNHLY and CDR2 is FYNNEI. The CDR3 loop is CASTGQGNTEAFF. CDR3 in DNA: TGTGCCAGCACGGGACAGGGAAACACTGAAGCTTTCTTT. The entire variable domain, with the rest obtained from reference TRBV2 and TRBJ1-1, is as follows: EPEVTQTPSHQVTQMGQEVILRCVPISNHLYFYWYRQILGQKVEFLVSFYNNEISEKSEIFDDQFSVERPDGSNFTLKIRSTKLEDSAMYFCASTGQGNTEAFFGQGTRLTVV.

V and J are TRBV29-1 and TRBJ2-7, with D perhaps TRBD1 (5 bases). Trimming stripped 5 bases from V and 0 bases from J, with 11 bases between. The germline CDR1 and CDR2 sequences are SQVTM and ANQGSEA. This CDR3 contains 13 residues. For the CDR3, the DNA is TGCAGCGTTTCCCTCAGGGACTCCTACGAGCAGTACTTC. Its protein is CSVSLRDSYEQYF.

This clone was counted once. This rearrangement joins TRBV7-9 to TRBJ2-2; TRBD1 agrees at 9 bases. The V segment lost 2 bases and the J segment 8 bases; nucleotides outside the gene matches: 15. Per the germline V gene, CDR1 is SEHNR and CDR2 is FQNEAQ (reference sequence). CDR3 size: 18 residues. The CDR3 DNA reads as TGTGCCAGCAGCTTAATTCCCTTCGGACAGGGGACCTCGGGGGAGCTGTTTTTT. This sequence encodes CASSLIPFGQGTSGELFF. The whole variable domain, filled in from reference TRBV7-9 and TRBJ2-2, reads DTGVSQNPRHKITKRGQNVTFRCDPISEHNRLYWYRQTLGQGPEFLTYFQNEAQLEKSRLLSDRFSAERPKGSFSTLEIQRTEQGDSAMYLCASSLIPFGQGTSGELFFGEGSRLTVL.

J is TRBJ1-1 and V is TRBV5-1, with TRBD1 as a possible D gene (5 bases). Germline V gene sequence: CDR1 SGHRS, CDR2 YFSETQ. The V and J ends lost 4 bases and 6 bases respectively, with 19 bases between them. The CDR3 sequence is 15 residues long. This CDR3 is CASSQWEAGKAEAFF. In DNA, the CDR3 is TGCGCCAGCAGCCAGTGGGAGGCAGGGAAGGCTGAAGCTTTCTTT.

This rearrangement joins TRBV19 to TRBJ1-3; D remains unclear. Looked up from germline, CDR1 is LNHDA and CDR2 is SQIVND (reference sequence). Trimming shortened V by 8 bases and J by 0 bases, and 14 bases separated the two germline ends. This CDR3 is built from 15 residues. The CDR3 DNA reads TGTGCCAGTCGATGGGGAGACAACTCTGGAAACACCATATATTTT. As protein: CASRWGDNSGNTIYF.

The V and J genes are TRBV29-1 and TRBJ2-7; D is uncertain. The germline CDR1 and CDR2 sequences are SQVTM and ANQGSEA. The V gene lost 5 bases and the J gene lost 5 bases, with 4 bases spanning the gap. The CDR3 is 9 residues long. The DNA for the CDR3 is TGCAGCGTTCTTAACGAGCAGTACTTC. This codes for CSVLNEQYF.

The chain joins TRBV15 to TRBJ1-1; a possible D gene is TRBD1 (6 bases). Per germline, CDR1 LNHNV and CDR2 YYDKDF (reference sequence). The CDR3 extends over 14 amino acids. V lost 5 bases to trimming and J lost 6 bases, with 16 bases between them. CDR3 amino acids: CATSSRPGVSEAFF. The CDR3 bases are TGTGCCACCAGCTCCCGGCCAGGGGTCTCTGAAGCTTTCTTT.

This clone was detected once. J is TRBJ2-7 and V is TRBV4-1, with TRBD2 matching 8 bases. The CDR3 consists of 15 residues. The V and J ends lost 3 bases and 4 bases, in that order; junction bases with no gene match: 8. From germline, CDR1 is MGHRA and CDR2 YSYEKL. CDR3 bases: TGCGCCAGCAGCCATCTAAGCGGGGGAAGGTACGAGCAGTACTTC. Protein: CASSHLSGGRYEQYF.

V usage is TRBV5-6 and J usage is TRBJ1-6, with 8 bases fitting TRBD1. The V gene's germline CDR1 is SGHDT and CDR2 YYEEEE. The CDR3 runs to 14 residues. V trimming: 3 bases; J trimming: 12 bases; junction bases outside the gene matches: 8. In DNA, the CDR3 is TGTGCCAGCAGCTACCTAGGACAGGGACAACCCCTCCACTTT. As protein: CASSYLGQGQPLHF.

This clone was detected ten times or more. The V call is TRBV10-3, the J call TRBJ2-7, with D perhaps being TRBD1 or TRBD2 (5 bases each). There are 15 residues in the CDR3. V lost 2 bases to trimming and J lost 2 bases, with 13 bases between them. CDR1 and CDR2 (germline): ENHRY, SYGVKD. The DNA for the CDR3 is TGTGCCATCAGTGAGCTTGAGGGGCCCCCCTACGAGCAGTACTTC. Translated, it gives CAISELEGPPYEQYF.

This rearrangement joins TRBV9 to TRBJ2-5; the D gene is possibly TRBD2 (6 bases). V lost 0 bases to trimming and J lost 5 bases, with 17 bases between them. The CDR3 is 16 amino acids. The V gene's germline CDR1 is SGDLS and CDR2 YYNGEE. The CDR3 here is CASSVATGPSGETQYF. The CDR3 nucleotides read TGTGCCAGCAGCGTAGCTACGGGCCCAAGCGGGGAGACCCAGTACTTC.

The chain recombines TRBV27 with TRBJ1-6, with D possibly TRBD1 on 5 matching bases. Deletions cut 8 bases from V and 7 bases from J, with 15 bases between. Germline CDR1 reads MNHEY; CDR2 reads SMNVEV (reference sequence). This CDR3 comprises 14 residues. The CDR3 here is CASGRDFGNSPLHF. Written as DNA, the CDR3 is TGTGCCAGCGGCCGGGACTTTGGGAATTCACCCCTCCACTTT.

The V call is TRBV24-1, the J call TRBJ2-1; 9 bases agree with TRBD1. The CDR3 spans 16 residues. Per the germline V gene, CDR1 is KGHDR and CDR2 is SFDVKD. J gave up 7 bases and V 11 bases, and 17 bases lay outside the gene matches. CDR3 loop: CANLGVKQGAGNEQFF. For the CDR3, the DNA is TGTGCCAACTTGGGGGTAAAACAGGGGGCTGGTAATGAGCAGTTCTTC.

In its sample, this clone was seen once. The chain recombines TRBV7-9 with TRBJ2-6; maybe TRBD2 (5 bases). The CDR3 sequence is 19 residues long. Per the germline V gene, CDR1 is SEHNR and CDR2 is FQNEAQ (reference sequence). V lost 5 bases to trimming and J lost 4 bases, with 24 bases between them. This chain's CDR3 is CASSPPLVKEAPGANVLTF. CDR3 DNA sequence: TGTGCCAGCAGCCCCCCCCTGGTAAAGGAGGCGCCAGGGGCCAACGTCCTGACTTTC.

A few counts support this clone. This chain links TRBV6-1 with TRBJ1-4, with 9 bases matching TRBD1. Germline lookup yields CDR1 MNHNS and CDR2 SASEGT. V was clipped by 2 bases and J by 6 bases; unmatched bases: 7. The CDR3 contains 16 residues. The CDR3 loop is CASSEHSGTGYEKLFF. The CDR3 nucleotides read TGTGCCAGCAGTGAACACAGCGGGACAGGGTATGAAAAACTGTTTTTT.

This clone was picked up a small number of times. The chain joins TRBV11-2 to TRBJ1-3; unclear D gene. The V end lost 4 bases, the J end lost 4 bases, and 11 bases lay between the germline ends. The CDR3 runs to 14 residues. Germline values: CDR1 SGHAT, CDR2 FQNNGV. The CDR3 is CASSSRTVGNTIYF. The CDR3 DNA reads as TGTGCCAGCAGCTCCCGGACCGTGGGAAACACCATATATTTT.

This chain uses TRBV7-9 with TRBJ1-5; D call uncertain. V lost 4 bases and J lost 10, with 17 bases in between. CDR1 is SEHNR and CDR2 is FQNEAQ in the germline V gene (reference sequence). This CDR3 is 14 amino acids long. The CDR3 loop reads CASSSFPGSRPQHF. The CDR3 DNA sequence: TGTGCCAGCAGCTCGTTCCCTGGGTCGAGACCCCAGCATTTT. Full variable domain (rest looked up from reference TRBV7-9 and TRBJ1-5): DTGVSQNPRHKITKRGQNVTFRCDPISEHNRLYWYRQTLGQGPEFLTYFQNEAQLEKSRLLSDRFSAERPKGSFSTLEIQRTEQGDSAMYLCASSSFPGSRPQHFGDGTRLSIL.

The V gene is TRBV3-1 (or the pseudogene TRBV3-2), the J gene TRBJ2-7, with D unresolved. This CDR3 comprises 14 residues. Per the germline V gene, CDR1 is LGHDT and CDR2 is YNNKEL (reference sequence). The ends were cut back, 0 bases at V and 3 bases at J, with 9 bases in the middle. The CDR3 coding sequence is TGTGCCAGCAGCCAAGATGACATAAGCTACGAGCAGTACTTC. It is translated as CASSQDDISYEQYF.